Reported below is one TCR beta chain. In the original processing: For nucleated cells, counts were estimated from reference gene primer amplification. Generated by immunoSEQ multiplex PCR, the TCRdb table keeps only in-frame clones and is missing some. V, J and clone size reflect that table, while D and trimming were determined from the DNA. The sample includes about 57,000 clones, about 90% of them seen just once. The sample is drawn from a study of blood T cell repertoires in COVID-19. At the level of the study: The samples span acute and convalescent COVID-19 from the United States, Italy and Spain. Sources were T cells, B-cell-depleted T cells, or PBMCs; the material itself was cDNA or gDNA.

The CDR3 length is 15 residues. Germline CDR1 reads SGHTA; CDR2 reads FQGNSA. The V end lost 5 bases, the J end lost 0 bases, and 10 bases lay between the germline ends. The rearrangement uses TRBV7-2 and TRBJ2-2; D is possibly TRBD2 (6 bases). The sequence derives from a human donor in a cohort sampled during active COVID-19. Material: peripheral blood. CDR3 DNA: TGTGCCAGCAGCCGGGACTTTTCGAACACCGGGGAGCTGTTTTTT. Translating gives CASSRDFSNTGELFF. The full variable domain, its missing parts supplied by reference TRBV7-2 and TRBJ2-2, is GAGVSQSPSNKVTEKGKDVELRCDPISGHTALYWYRQSLGQGLEFLIYFQGNSAPDKSGLPSDRFSAERTGGSVSTLTIQRTQQEDSAVYLCASSRDFSNTGELFFGEGSRLTVL.